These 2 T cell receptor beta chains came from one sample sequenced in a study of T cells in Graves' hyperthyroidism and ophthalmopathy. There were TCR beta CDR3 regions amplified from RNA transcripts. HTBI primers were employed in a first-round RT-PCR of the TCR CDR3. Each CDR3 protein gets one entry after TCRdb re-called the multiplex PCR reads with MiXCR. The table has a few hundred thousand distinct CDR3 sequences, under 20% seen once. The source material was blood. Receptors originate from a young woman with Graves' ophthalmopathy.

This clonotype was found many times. The CDR3 loop reads CASSPLSYGYTF. In DNA, the CDR3 is TGTGCCAGCAGTCCCCTCAGCTATGGCTACACCTTC. The chain is built from TRBV28 and TRBJ1-2; no definite D call. The V gene lost 5 bases and the J gene lost 4 bases, with 8 bases spanning the gap. In germline, CDR1 is MDHEN, CDR2 SYDVKM. The CDR3 is 12 amino acids.

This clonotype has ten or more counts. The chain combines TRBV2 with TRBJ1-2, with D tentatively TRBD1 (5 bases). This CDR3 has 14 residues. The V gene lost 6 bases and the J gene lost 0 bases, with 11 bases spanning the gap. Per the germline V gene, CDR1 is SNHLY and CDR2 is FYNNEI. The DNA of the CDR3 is TGTGCCAGCAGAAATAGGGGCGCTAACTATGGCTACACCTTC. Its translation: CASRNRGANYGYTF.